The clone carrying this T cell receptor beta chain came up many times. The data stem from a study of T cells in Graves' hyperthyroidism and ophthalmopathy. There are 13 residues in the CDR3. V shed 6 bases and J shed 0 bases, with 8 bases lying between them. Germline V gives CDR1 SNHLY, CDR2 FYNNEI. Amplified TCR beta CDR3 regions derived from RNA transcripts. Initially, a first-round RT-PCR of the TCR CDR3 employed the HTBI primer set. TCRdb redid the calling of the multiplex PCR reads with MiXCR, one entry per CDR3 protein. The sample gives about 530,000 distinct CDR3 sequences, 15% to 20% of which show up once; approximately 15% is in the top ten.

Material for sequencing was blood. The TCR comes from a woman aged 18-29 years with Graves' ophthalmopathy. The chain has TRBV2 and TRBJ1-1; D call uncertain. The CDR3 region has the DNA TGTGCCAGCAGGGATGAGCTGAACACTGAAGCTTTCTTT. Its translation: CASRDELNTEAFF.